This T cell receptor (beta chain) was recorded in a study of blood T cell repertoires in COVID-19. At the level of the study: Sample material is recorded as cDNA or gDNA derived from T cells, B-cell-depleted T cells, or PBMCs.

The CDR3 spans 14 residues. Germline V lookup: CDR1 LGHDT, CDR2 YNNKEL (reference sequence). The V and J ends lost 1 base and 3 bases respectively, with 10 bases between them. Cohort assignment relied on participant-reported clinical history. Original methodology: The assay estimated nucleated cells by amplifying reference gene primers. Profiling relied on immunoSEQ multiplex PCR, and the TCRdb table lists in-frame clones only, not all of them. V, J and clone size are those of that table, while D and trimming were read from the DNA. Of some 220,000 clones listed, about nine tenths are singletons. Sequenced sample: PBMCs or T cells enriched from blood (not recorded which). This TCR was sampled from a woman in her fifties or sixties in a cohort exposed to, infected with or recovered from COVID-19 (not recorded which). The chain joins TRBV3-1 (or the pseudogene TRBV3-2) to TRBJ2-7; TRBD2 is a possible D gene (5 bases). CDR3 sequence: CASSQVQGSYEQYF. The CDR3 DNA follows: TGTGCCAGCAGCCAAGTCCAAGGGAGCTACGAGCAGTACTTC.